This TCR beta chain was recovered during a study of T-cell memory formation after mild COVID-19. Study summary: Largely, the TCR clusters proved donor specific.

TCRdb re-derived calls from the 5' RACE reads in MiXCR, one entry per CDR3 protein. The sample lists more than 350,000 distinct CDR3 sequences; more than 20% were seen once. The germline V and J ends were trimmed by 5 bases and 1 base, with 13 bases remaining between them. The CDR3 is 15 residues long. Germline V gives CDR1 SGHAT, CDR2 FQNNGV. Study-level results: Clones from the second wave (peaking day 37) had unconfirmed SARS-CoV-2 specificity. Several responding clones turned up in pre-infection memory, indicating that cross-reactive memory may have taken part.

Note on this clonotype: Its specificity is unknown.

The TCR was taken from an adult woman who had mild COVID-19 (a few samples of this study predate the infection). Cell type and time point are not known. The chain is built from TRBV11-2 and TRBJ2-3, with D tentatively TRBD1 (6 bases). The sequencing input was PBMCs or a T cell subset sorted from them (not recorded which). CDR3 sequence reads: CASSDRHGGTDTQYF. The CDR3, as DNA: TGTGCCAGCAGCGACAGGCACGGAGGCACAGATACGCAGTATTTT. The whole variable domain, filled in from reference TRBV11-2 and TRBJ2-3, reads EAGVAQSPRYKIIEKRQSVAFWCNPISGHATLYWYQQILGQGPKLLIQFQNNGVVDDSQLPKDRFSAERLKGVDSTLKIQPAKLEDSAVYLCASSDRHGGTDTQYFGPGTRLTVL.